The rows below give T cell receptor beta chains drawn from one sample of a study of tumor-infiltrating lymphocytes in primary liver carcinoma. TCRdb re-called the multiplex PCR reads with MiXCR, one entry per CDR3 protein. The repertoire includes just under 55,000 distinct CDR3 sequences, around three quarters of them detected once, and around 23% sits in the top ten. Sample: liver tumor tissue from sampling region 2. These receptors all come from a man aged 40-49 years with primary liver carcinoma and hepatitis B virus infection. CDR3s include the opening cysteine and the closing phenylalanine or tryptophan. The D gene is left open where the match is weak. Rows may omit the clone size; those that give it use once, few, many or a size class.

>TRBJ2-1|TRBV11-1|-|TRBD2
CASSLGLEGEVDDELFF
TGTGCCAGCAGCCTGGGACTAGAGGGAGAAGTTGACGATGAGCTGTTCTTC
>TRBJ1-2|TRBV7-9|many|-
CASSLETANYGYTF
TGTGCCAGCAGCTTAGAAACAGCTAACTATGGCTACACCTTC
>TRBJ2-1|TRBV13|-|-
CASSLDQGPFF
TGTGCCAGTAGCTTAGACCAGGGTCCGTTCTTC
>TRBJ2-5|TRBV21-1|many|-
CASSTHDGETQYF
TGTGCCAGCAGCACACACGACGGCGAGACCCAGTACTTC
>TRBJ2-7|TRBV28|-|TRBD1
CASSGRGPLIYEQYF
TGTGCCAGCAGTGGCAGGGGGCCCTTGATCTACGAGCAGTACTTC
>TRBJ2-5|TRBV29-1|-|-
CSVDGLQESKYF
TGCAGCGTTGACGGACTCCAAGAGTCCAAGTACTTC
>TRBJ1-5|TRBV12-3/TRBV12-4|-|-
CANSKQGTGNRPQHF
TGTGCCAACAGTAAACAGGGTACGGGCAATCGGCCCCAGCATTTT
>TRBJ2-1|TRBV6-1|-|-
CASKYQGTSYKEQSF
TGTGCCAGCAAGTATCAGGGGACCTCCTACAAGGAGCAGTCCTTC
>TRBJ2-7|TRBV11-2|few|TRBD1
CAGSLGRGRRQYF
TGCGCCGGCAGCTTAGGTAGGGGGCGAAGGCAGTACTTC
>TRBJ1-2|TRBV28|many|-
CASSLRGYTF
TGTGCCAGCAGCTTACGTGGCTACACCTTC
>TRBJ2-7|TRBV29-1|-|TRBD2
CSAFGTSWSNPTYEQYF
TGCAGTGCTTTCGGGACTAGCTGGAGTAACCCCACCTACGAGCAGTACTTC
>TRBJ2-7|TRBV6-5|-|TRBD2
CVSRPEGLAYEQYF
TGCGTCTCCAGGCCGGAGGGACTAGCGTACGAGCAGTACTTC
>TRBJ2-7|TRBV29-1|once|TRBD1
CSAISGGSPYKQYF
TGCAGCGCTATATCAGGGGGCAGCCCCTACAAGCAGTACTTC
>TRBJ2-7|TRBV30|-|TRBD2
CAWTSGSSDYEQYF
TGTGCCTGGACTAGCGGGAGTTCTGACTACGAGCAGTACTTC
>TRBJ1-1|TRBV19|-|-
CASSIQSADAAQAFF
TGTGCCAGTAGTATACAGTCAGCGGACGCCGCCCAAGCTTTCTTT
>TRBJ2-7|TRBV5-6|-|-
CVSTQTSQPYEQYF
TGTGTCAGCACCCAGACAAGTCAACCCTACGAGCAGTACTTC
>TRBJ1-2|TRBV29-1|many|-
CSVALNYGYTF
TGCAGCGTTGCCCTGAACTATGGCTACACCTTC
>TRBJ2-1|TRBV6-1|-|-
CASSECQGTDEQFF
TGTGCGAGCAGTGAATGCCAGGGGACGGATGAGCAGTTCTTC
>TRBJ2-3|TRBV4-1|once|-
CACCQVSDITDTQYF
TGCGCCTGCTGCCAAGTCTCGGACATCACAGATACGCAGTATTTT
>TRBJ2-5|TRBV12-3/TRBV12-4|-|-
CASSSGASTFF
TGTGCCAGCAGTTCGGGGGCTAGCACCTTCTTC
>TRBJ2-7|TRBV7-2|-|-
CASSLRSPRTAVYEQYF
TGTGCCAGCAGCTTAAGGTCCCCACGGACAGCCGTCTACGAGCAGTACTTC
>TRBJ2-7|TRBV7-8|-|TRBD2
CAGRVSGRVYEQYF
TGTGCCGGCAGAGTTAGCGGGAGAGTTTACGAGCAGTACTTC
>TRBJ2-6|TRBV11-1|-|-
CVSRGVGFGAKVLTF
TGTGTCTCCCGAGGTGTTGGCTTTGGGGCCAAGGTCCTGACTTTC
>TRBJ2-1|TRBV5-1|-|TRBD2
CVSSLTSGRAGEQLF
TGCGTCAGCAGCTTGACTAGCGGGAGGGCCGGTGAGCAGTTATTC
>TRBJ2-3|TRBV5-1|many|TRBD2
CASSLAQASGYGSTDTQYF
TGCGCCAGCAGCTTGGCCCAGGCTAGCGGGTACGGATCGACAGATACGCAGTATTTT
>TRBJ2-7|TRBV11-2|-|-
CVSSPPRTEYVYKQYF
TGTGTCAGCAGCCCCCCCCGGACAGAGTACGTCTACAAGCAGTACTTC
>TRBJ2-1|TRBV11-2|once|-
CATRQDEPSYNEQFF
TGTGCTACCAGGCAAGACGAGCCATCCTACAATGAGCAGTTCTTC
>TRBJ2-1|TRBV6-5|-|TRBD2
CASGQTSGASYSEQFF
TGTGCCAGCGGACAGACTAGCGGGGCGTCCTACAGTGAGCAGTTCTTC
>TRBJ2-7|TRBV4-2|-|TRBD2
CASSQVLGLAGSSYEQYF
TGTGCCAGCAGCCAAGTGCTGGGACTAGCAGGGAGCTCCTACGAGCAGTACTTC
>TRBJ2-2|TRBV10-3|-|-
CDSTGWNTGELFF
TGTGACAGTACAGGCTGGAACACCGGGGAGCTCTTTTTT
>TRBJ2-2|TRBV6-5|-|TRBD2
CAGSSLSGRTTGELFF
TGTGCCGGGAGTTCCTTGAGCGGGAGGACTACCGGCGAGCTGTTTTTT
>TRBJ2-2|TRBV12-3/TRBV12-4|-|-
CANSLGSGELFF
TGTGCCAACAGCCTCGGTTCCGGTGAGCTGTTTTTT
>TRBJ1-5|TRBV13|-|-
CASSIGDRDQPQHF
TGTGCCAGCAGCATAGGGGATAGGGATCAGCCCCAGCATTTT
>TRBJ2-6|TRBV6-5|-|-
CASSREAGAKVLTF
TGTGCCAGCAGTCGAGAAGCTGGGGCCAAGGTCCTTACTTTC
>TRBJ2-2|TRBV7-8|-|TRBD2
CAGSDGLAGTGKLFF
TGTGCCGGCAGCGACGGACTAGCGGGTACCGGGAAGCTGTTTTTT
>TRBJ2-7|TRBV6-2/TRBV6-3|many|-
CASSPRGEQYF
TGTGCCAGCAGCCCTAGAGGGGAGCAGTACTTC
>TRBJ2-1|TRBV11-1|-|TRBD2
CANSLGLAGEVDNEQFF
TGTGCCAACAGCTTGGGACTAGCGGGGGAAGTTGACAATGAGCAGTTCTTC
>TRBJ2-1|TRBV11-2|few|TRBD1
CVSTQTGTTNEQFF
TGTGTCAGCACCCAGACAGGGACAACCAATGAGCAGTTCTTC
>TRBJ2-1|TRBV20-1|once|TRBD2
CSARSSGWPYNEQFF
TGCAGTGCTAGGTCTAGCGGGTGGCCCTACAATGAGCAGTTCTTC
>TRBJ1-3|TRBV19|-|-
CASIQGTPSGNTIYF
TGTGCCAGTATCCAGGGGACACCGAGTGGAAACACCATATATTTT
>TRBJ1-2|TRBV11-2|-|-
CASRVGDTTYGYTF
TGTGCCAGCAGGGTGGGGGACACCACCTATGGATACACCTTC
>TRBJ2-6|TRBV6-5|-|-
CISSLWTRMKAGANVLTF
-
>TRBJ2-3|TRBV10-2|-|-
CASTRGFELAQYF
TGCGCCAGCACCCGGGGGTTCGAACTAGCCCAGTATTTT
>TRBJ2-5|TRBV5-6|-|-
CGSKRRETQYF
TGTGGCAGCAAGCGCCGGGAGACCCAGTACTTC
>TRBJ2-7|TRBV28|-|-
CASSFVGNYEQYF
TGTGCCAGTAGTTTCGTGGGAAACTACGAGCAGTACTTC
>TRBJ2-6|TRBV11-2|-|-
CASSNGHPGANVLTF
TGTGCCAGTAGCAATGGACACCCTGGGGCCAACGTCCTGACTTTC
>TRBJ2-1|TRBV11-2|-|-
CASNLDIGLATGEQFF
TGTGCCAGCAACCTGGATATCGGACTGGCCACGGGTGAGCAGTTCTTC
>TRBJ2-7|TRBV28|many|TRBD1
CASRTGTGSYEQYF
TGTGCCAGCAGGACCGGGACAGGGAGCTACGAGCAGTACTTC
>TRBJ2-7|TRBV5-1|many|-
CASSLEGSSPEQYF
TGCGCCAGCAGCTTGGAGGGTAGTTCACCCGAGCAGTACTTC